The 18 T cell receptor beta chains reported below all come from one sample, sequenced in a study of graft-versus-host responses after intestinal transplantation (dated by TCRdb to the early 2020s). Library preparation was by the immunoSEQ multiplex PCR assay. Sourced from immuneACCESS, this table was stored by TCRdb with only in-frame sequences that have V and J called. A share of the clones is absent; for the studies checked, an unresolved V gene accounts for under half, and the remainder has no known explanation. A total of some 14,000 clones appear in this sample, about 90% of them only once. Approximately 7% of the sample is in the top ten clones. Sequenced here: bone marrow, sampled 125 days after intestinal transplantation. Every receptor here comes from a human patient who received an intestinal transplant, so some T cells may come from the graft donor.

The chain joins TRBV19 to TRBJ1-1; TRBD1 matches 9 bases. V dropped 2 bases and J dropped 0; count of bases not matched to a gene: 4. Germline V gene lookup returns CDR1 LNHDA and CDR2 SQIVND (reference sequence). The CDR3 has 16 amino acids. CDR3 sequence (DNA): TGTGCCAGTAGTATAAACAGGGGGCTGGTGAACACTGAAGCTTTCTTT. Translation: CASSINRGLVNTEAFF. The entire variable domain, with the rest obtained from reference TRBV19 and TRBJ1-1, is as follows: DGGITQSPKYLFRKEGQNVTLSCEQNLNHDAMYWYRQDPGQGLRLIYYSQIVNDFQKGDIAEGYSVSREKKESFPLTVTSAQKNPTAFYLCASSINRGLVNTEAFFGQGTRLTVV.

This clone was seen a single time. This CDR3 is CASSQVLGEAIYEQYF. The CDR3 DNA reads TGCGCCAGCAGCCAAGTATTAGGGGAGGCGATCTACGAGCAGTACTTC. The chain has TRBV4-3 and TRBJ2-7; maybe TRBD2 (6 bases). The germline gives CDR1 LGHNA, CDR2 YSLEER. The CDR3 spans 16 residues. The V end lost 1 base, the J end lost 3 bases, and 16 bases lay between the germline ends.

This rearrangement joins TRBV28 to TRBJ1-5; D gene uncertain. Trimming cost V 3 bases and J 6 bases, with 18 bases left between them. Germline V lookup: CDR1 MDHEN, CDR2 SYDVKM. This CDR3 has 16 residues. This CDR3 reads CASSFPAAGFFQPQHF. Written as DNA, the CDR3 is TGTGCCAGCAGTTTTCCGGCGGCCGGATTCTTTCAGCCCCAGCATTTT.

The chain couples TRBV6-6 to TRBJ2-1, with D unclear. The germline V gene encodes CDR1 MNHNY and CDR2 SVGAGI (reference sequence). Trimming removed 2 bases from V and 6 bases from J, with 8 bases in between. The CDR3 has 13 amino acids. CDR3 protein: CASSYGEGNEQFF. The CDR3 DNA reads as TGTGCCAGCAGTTACGGGGAAGGCAATGAGCAGTTCTTC.

This sequence joins TRBV4-3 and TRBJ1-6; 9 positions agree with TRBD1. Unmatched junction bases numbered 5, after V lost 0 bases and J lost 8 bases. This CDR3 region has 16 residues. In germline, CDR1 is LGHNA, CDR2 YSLEER. The CDR3 region has the DNA TGCGCCAGCAGCCAAGAACCTGGGACAGGGTATTCACCCCTCCACTTT. It translates to CASSQEPGTGYSPLHF.

V gene TRBV2 combines with J gene TRBJ2-1; no firm D call. V was cut by 0 bases and J by 0 bases, with 12 bases left in between. The CDR3 length is 17 residues. Looked up from germline, CDR1 is SNHLY and CDR2 is FYNNEI. CDR3 DNA: TGTGCCAGCAGTGAAGCTTTGCGGTTGAGCTCCTACAATGAGCAGTTCTTC. Translated: CASSEALRLSSYNEQFF.

The chain is built from TRBV29-1 and TRBJ2-2, with D possibly TRBD1 on 5 matching bases. The germline V gene encodes CDR1 SQVTM and CDR2 ANQGSEA. The CDR3 is 11 amino acids. The germline V and J ends were trimmed by 6 bases and 7 bases, with 9 bases remaining between them. This chain's CDR3 is CSVRDNGELFF. CDR3 DNA: TGCAGCGTCAGGGATAACGGGGAGCTGTTTTTT.

V usage is TRBV28 and J usage is TRBJ2-1; TRBD2 aligns across 9 bases. Unmatched junction bases numbered 7, after V lost 5 bases and J lost 5 bases. This CDR3 is 15 amino acids long. Germline CDR1 reads MDHEN; CDR2 reads SYDVKM. CDR3 DNA: TGTGCCAGCAGTGCGTTTAGCGGGAGCGACAATGAGCAGTTCTTC. Translated: CASSAFSGSDNEQFF.

As for this clone: A junction end diverges from the germline sequence, so it may reflect a read error. Other nucleotide sequences from this sample produce the same CDR3. The chain recombines TRBV6-5 with TRBJ2-7, with a possible D match to TRBD1 (7 bases). Germline V gene lookup returns CDR1 MNHEY and CDR2 SVGAGI. This CDR3 is built from 15 residues. CDR3 residues: CASSYSTRGDYEQYF. CDR3 coding DNA: TGTGCCAGTAGTTACTCGACCAGGGGGGACTACGAGCAGTACTTC.

The rearrangement links TRBV5-1 to TRBJ2-1; 12 bases align to TRBD2. Losses at the gene ends were 6 bases for V and 2 bases for J; bases not matched to a gene: 3. The CDR3 sequence is 15 residues long. The germline V gene encodes CDR1 SGHRS and CDR2 YFSETQ. CDR3 loop: CASKLAGGPYNEQFF. CDR3 DNA: TGCGCCAGCAAGCTAGCGGGAGGGCCCTACAATGAGCAGTTCTTC.

The chain combines TRBV7-2 with TRBJ1-3; a possible D gene is TRBD1 (5 bases). This CDR3 is built from 15 residues. V was cut by 1 base and J by 0 bases, with 7 bases left in between. The germline gives CDR1 SGHTA, CDR2 FQGNSA. The CDR3 reads CASSLEGSSGNTIYF. In nucleotides, the CDR3 is TGTGCCAGCAGCTTAGAGGGGAGCTCTGGAAACACCATATATTTT.

The sample holds one count of this clone. V is TRBV6-1 and J is TRBJ2-7, with D possibly being TRBD1 or TRBD2 (5 bases each). This CDR3 comprises 16 residues. Germline-derived CDR1 and CDR2 are MNHNS and SASEGT. V lost 2 bases and J 0 bases, leaving 14 bases between the germline ends. The CDR3 sequence: CASSEPRDLFSYEQYF. The CDR3 DNA sequence: TGTGCCAGCAGTGAACCCCGGGACCTATTCTCCTACGAGCAGTACTTC.

This clone is a singleton in its sample. V and J are TRBV11-3 and TRBJ2-5, with 10 positions matching TRBD2. The CDR3 extends over 14 amino acids. In germline, CDR1 is SGHNT, CDR2 YENEEA. V shed 5 bases, J shed 5 bases, and the junction held 5 bases outside the gene matches. For the CDR3, the DNA is TGTGCCAGCAGCCCCGGGACTAGCGACGAGACCCAGTACTTC. Amino acid sequence: CASSPGTSDETQYF.

The CDR3 region has the DNA TGTGCCAGCACCGTTCGCCTAGGCACCTCCGGGGAGCTGTTTTTT. Its translation is CASTVRLGTSGELFF. J is TRBJ2-2 and V is TRBV7-2; D unclear. This CDR3 region has 15 residues. Trimming took off 7 bases at V and 6 bases at J, with 18 bases between the two ends. The V gene's germline CDR1 is SGHTA and CDR2 FQGNSA.

With regard to this clone: Its ends do not fully match the called genes, so a read error is possible. J is TRBJ1-4 and V is TRBV6-6; D unclear. CDR3 length: 14 residues. Germline lookup yields CDR1 MNHNY and CDR2 SVGAGI (reference sequence). This CDR3 is CASSYSLGNEKLFF. DNA for the CDR3: TGTGCCAGCAGCTACTCCCTGGGTAATGAAAAACTGTTTTTT.

The chain carries TRBV7-8 and TRBJ1-5; no reliable D call. The CDR3 loop spans 14 amino acids. With 4 bases removed from V and 3 bases from J, the gap between germline ends came to 10 bases. The V gene's germline CDR1 is SGHVS and CDR2 FQNEAQ. The CDR3 reads CASSSDGFNQPQHF. The CDR3 coding sequence is TGTGCCAGCAGCTCGGACGGATTCAATCAGCCCCAGCATTTT.

This chain links TRBV21-1 with TRBJ2-5; the DNA was not compared with TRBD2, the D call given in the table. TRBV21-1 is listed as a pseudogene. The CDR3 covers 17 residues. The CDR3 spells CASSKDGAEGFQETQYF. The CDR3 region has the DNA TGTGCCAGCAGCAAAGATGGGGCGGAGGGGTTTCAAGAGACCCAGTACTTC.

The rearrangement joins TRBV5-4 to TRBJ2-7; D might be TRBD1 (6 bases). Trimming left V 7 bases short and J 2 bases short, with 16 bases between. Germline V gives CDR1 SGHNT, CDR2 YYREEE (reference sequence). The CDR3 is 14 residues long. CDR3: CASSDSGRPYEQYF. The CDR3 DNA sequence: TGTGCCAGCTCGGACAGCGGACGCCCCTACGAGCAGTACTTC.